Presented here are 16 T cell receptor beta chains from one specimen sequenced in a study of shared clonotypes between healthy human individuals. Method: immunoSEQ multiplex PCR; TCRdb's copy keeps in-frame clones and lacks some. The sample contains some 2 million clones, roughly 95% of which appear only once. The specimen sequenced was naive CD4+ T cells sorted from blood. Subset: CD45RA+ positively selected. These receptors were collected from a man aged 18 to 30 in good health.

J is TRBJ2-7 and V is TRBV5-1, with D possibly TRBD1 on 5 matching bases. The CDR3 consists of 13 residues. Germline V gene lookup returns CDR1 SGHRS and CDR2 YFSETQ. The ends were cut back, 1 base at V and 7 bases at J, with 12 bases in the middle. CDR3 sequence reads: CASSLSQGKEQYF. CDR3 DNA: TGCGCCAGCAGCTTGAGTCAGGGAAAGGAGCAGTACTTC.

The chain joins TRBV13 to TRBJ1-4; D perhaps matches TRBD1 (5 bases). There are 18 residues in the CDR3. Trimming left V 5 bases short and J 0 bases short, with 19 bases between. In germline, CDR1 is PRHDT, CDR2 FYEKMQ (reference sequence). CDR3 in amino acids: CASSPQDNQFATNEKLFF. CDR3 nucleotide sequence: TGTGCCAGCAGCCCCCAGGACAATCAGTTTGCAACTAATGAAAAACTGTTTTTT.

The rearrangement uses TRBV6-1 and TRBJ1-6, with TRBD1 identical over 9 bases. The CDR3 is 15 amino acids. V gave up 6 bases and J gave up 7 bases; unmatched junction bases: 7. Germline CDR1 reads MNHNS; CDR2 reads SASEGT. CDR3 sequence: CASRGLTGGNSPLHF. For the CDR3, the DNA is TGTGCCAGCAGAGGACTCACAGGGGGCAATTCACCCCTCCACTTT.

The chain couples TRBV10-1 to TRBJ2-7; 11 bases line up with TRBD1. Germline V CDR1 and CDR2: WNHNN, SYGVQD (reference sequence). The CDR3 is 13 amino acids. Trimming at V came to 4 bases and at J to 7 bases, leaving 3 bases not matched to a gene. The CDR3 DNA follows: TGCGCCAGCAGTGTGGACAGGGGGCGTGAGCAGTACTTC. This translates into CASSVDRGREQYF.

This clone is a singleton in its sample. This chain links TRBV6-1 with TRBJ1-5, with 11 bases matching TRBD1. With 6 bases clipped from V and 6 bases from J, the junction kept 7 bases outside the gene matches. Germline V gene sequence: CDR1 MNHNS, CDR2 SASEGT. This CDR3 has 15 residues. The CDR3 loop is CASSDGQGAIQPQHF. The CDR3 region has the DNA TGTGCCAGCAGCGATGGACAGGGGGCTATTCAGCCCCAGCATTTT.

The V and J genes are TRBV7-3 and TRBJ2-7, with a weak D call TRBD1 (5 bases). This CDR3 has 15 amino acids. The germline V gene has CDR1 SGHTA and CDR2 FQGTGA. Deletions cut 5 bases from V and 0 bases from J, with 14 bases between. The CDR3 sequence: CASSKGVGVSYEQYF. As DNA, the CDR3 is TGTGCCAGCAGCAAAGGGGTTGGGGTCTCCTACGAGCAGTACTTC. The full variable domain, completed using reference TRBV7-3 and TRBJ2-7, is GAGVSQTPSNKVTEKGKYVELRCDPISGHTALYWYRQSLGQGPEFLIYFQGTGAADDSGLPNDRFFAVRPEGSVSTLKIQRTERGDSAVYLCASSKGVGVSYEQYFGPGTRLTVT.

The V gene is TRBV9, the J gene TRBJ2-7; either TRBD1 or TRBD2 may fit D (5 bases each). The germline gives CDR1 SGDLS, CDR2 YYNGEE. This CDR3 has 14 residues. Trimming removed 2 bases from V and 2 bases from J, with 11 bases in between. The CDR3 is CASSVRDDTYEQYF. The CDR3 bases are TGTGCCAGCAGCGTCCGGGACGATACCTACGAGCAGTACTTC.

The chain employs TRBV7-6 and TRBJ2-7, with 7 bases that match TRBD2. Germline V gene sequence: CDR1 SGHVS, CDR2 FNYEAQ. J lost 2 bases, V lost 5 bases, and 12 bases had no gene match. The CDR3 totals 16 residues. CDR3 bases: TGTGCCAGCAGCGGGGCCCCAAGCGGGGCAACCTACGAGCAGTACTTC. Protein sequence: CASSGAPSGATYEQYF.

In nucleotides, the CDR3 is TGTGCCAGCAGCTTAAACCCGGGGGGGGCCATCGAGCAGTACTTC. This translates into CASSLNPGGAIEQYF. V gene TRBV7-2 combines with J gene TRBJ2-7; 8 bases line up with TRBD2. The germline V gene has CDR1 SGHTA and CDR2 FQGNSA. V shed 2 bases and J 6 bases; nucleotides not matched to a gene: 9. The CDR3 is 15 amino acids.

For this clone: Other DNA sequences in this specimen translate into the identical CDR3. For the CDR3, the DNA is TGTGCCAGCAGTGAAGCGCCTCGGGGCGAGCAGTACTTC. Translation: CASSEAPRGEQYF. The V and J genes are TRBV2 and TRBJ2-7, with TRBD2 as a possible D gene (5 bases). The CDR3 sequence is 13 residues long. V lost 0 bases to trimming and J lost 6 bases, with 9 bases between them. Germline values: CDR1 SNHLY, CDR2 FYNNEI.

The J gene is TRBJ2-3, the V gene TRBV5-8; D possibly corresponds to TRBD1 (6 bases). Trimming took off 0 bases at V and 4 bases at J, with 12 bases between the two ends. The CDR3 spans 15 residues. The germline V gene has CDR1 SGHTS and CDR2 YDEGEE. CDR3 bases: TGTGCCAGCAGCTTGGGGGTACAGGGCGCAGATACGCAGTATTTT. It encodes CASSLGVQGADTQYF. Complete variable domain (other parts from reference TRBV5-8 and TRBJ2-3): EAGVTQSPTHLIKTRGQQATLRCSPISGHTSVYWYQQALGLGLQFLLWYDEGEERNRGNFPPRFSGRQFPNYSSELNVNALELEDSALYLCASSLGVQGADTQYFGPGTRLTVL.

The V and J genes are TRBV5-5 and TRBJ1-2; 12 nucleotides line up with TRBD1. Germline V gene lookup returns CDR1 SGHKS and CDR2 YYEKEE (reference sequence). The CDR3 consists of 15 residues. V lost 3 bases, J lost 8 bases, and 8 bases stayed unmatched. For the CDR3, the DNA is TGTGCCAGCAGCTCCCGGGACAGGGGGCAGGGAGGCTACACCTTC. Its translation: CASSSRDRGQGGYTF.

The chain combines TRBV9 with TRBJ1-6, with unresolved D. The CDR3 length is 16 residues. Deletions cut 1 base from V and 4 bases from J, with 12 bases between. CDR1 and CDR2 (germline): SGDLS, YYNGEE. The chain's CDR3 is CASSVSSREYNSPLHF. In DNA, the CDR3 is TGTGCCAGCAGCGTAAGTTCGCGGGAGTATAATTCACCCCTCCACTTT.

This clone was found once. The V call is TRBV7-9, the J call TRBJ2-5; 10 bases line up with TRBD1. The V and J ends lost 6 bases and 4 bases, in that order; junction bases with no gene match: 14. Germline V gives CDR1 SEHNR, CDR2 FQNEAQ (reference sequence). The length of the CDR3 is 17 residues. The CDR3 loop reads CASRSTGTGARGETQYF. CDR3 bases: TGTGCCAGCAGATCTACCGGGACAGGGGCGCGGGGAGAGACCCAGTACTTC.

The rearrangement joins TRBV10-3 to TRBJ2-5; D remains unclear. Trimming cost V 5 bases and J 5 bases, with 18 bases left between them. The CDR3 is made up of 15 amino acids. Germline-derived CDR1 and CDR2 are ENHRY and SYGVKD. The CDR3 DNA reads TGTGCCATCAGTATGGACCCACCCTACGGGGAGACCCAGTACTTC. Its protein is CAISMDPPYGETQYF.

This chain connects TRBV2 to TRBJ1-1; D ambiguous. The ends were cut back, 6 bases at V and 4 bases at J, with 6 bases in the middle. The CDR3 extends over 11 amino acids. Germline V gene sequence: CDR1 SNHLY, CDR2 FYNNEI. CDR3: CASSGTTEAFF. CDR3 DNA sequence: TGTGCCAGCAGCGGTACCACTGAAGCTTTCTTT.